The rows below give T cell receptor beta chains drawn from one sample of a study of response to subunit inactivated influenza vaccine. TCRdb itself ran the RT-PCR reads through MiXCR, one entry per CDR3 protein. The table includes 550,000 to 650,000 distinct CDR3 sequences, about 11% detected once. This material consisted of PBMCs from blood, taken on the day of vaccination. Every receptor here comes from a man in his fifties who received an inactivated influenza vaccine. The CDR3 runs from the conserved cysteine through the conserved F or W. A D gene is named only where the DNA matches it firmly. Clone size appears in some rows only: once, few, many, or a class for an expanded clone.

>NA|TRBD2|TRBJ2-7|TRBV6-2/TRBV6-3
TGTGCCAGCAGTTCCGTCCCGGGACTAGCGGGAGTCAGCTCCTACGAGCAGTACTTC
CASSSVPGLAGVSSYEQYF
>few|TRBD2|TRBJ2-3|TRBV28
TGTGCCAGCAGTTCCCCCGGGACTAGCGGTTCCTGGCGGCACACAGATACGCAGTATTTT
CASSSPGTSGSWRHTDTQYF
>few|TRBD1|TRBJ2-7|TRBV5-1
TGCGCCAGCAGCTTGGCCGGGGACAGGGCGTACGAGCAGTACTTC
CASSLAGDRAYEQYF
>few|NA|TRBJ1-4|TRBV20-1
TGCAGTGCTAGAGATTTGGCGGGGGGTTGGGGGCTGGATGAAAAACTGTTTTTT
CSARDLAGGWGLDEKLFF
>once|TRBD1|TRBJ1-1|TRBV6-2/TRBV6-3
TGTGCCAGCAGTTACACAACAGGGGGCTCTGAAGCTTTCTTT
CASSYTTGGSEAFF
>NA|TRBD2|TRBJ2-1|TRBV7-3
TGTGCCAGCAGCTTAATGACTAGCGGGACAGGCAATGAGCAGTTCTTC
CASSLMTSGTGNEQFF
>NA|NA|TRBJ2-7|TRBV20-1
TGCAGTGCCCGGGGGTACGGGGTCCCCTCCTACGAGCAGTACTTC
CSARGYGVPSYEQYF
>few|NA|TRBJ1-2|TRBV28
TGTGCCAGCAGTTTACCGCAACCTGGCTACACCTTC
CASSLPQPGYTF
>many|NA|TRBJ1-1|TRBV19
TGTGCCAGTAGCCCCGGAAGGGCCTTGAACACTGAAGCTTTCTTT
CASSPGRALNTEAFF
>many|NA|TRBJ2-1|TRBV5-1
TGCGCCAGCAGCTTAGACCAGGGGTCGATAGGTGAGCAGTTCTTC
CASSLDQGSIGEQFF
>few|NA|TRBJ2-2|TRBV13
TGTGCCAGCTCGTCAAGCGACACCGGGGAGCTGTTTTTT
CASSSSDTGELFF
>few|NA|TRBJ1-1|TRBV7-2
TGTGCCAGCAGCTTCAAAATGAACACTGAAGCTTTCTTT
CASSFKMNTEAFF
>few|NA|TRBJ2-7|TRBV15
TGTGCCACCAGCAGAGACAGGGCAACTGGTTACGAGCAGTACTTC
CATSRDRATGYEQYF
>few|TRBD1|TRBJ1-4|TRBV4-1
TGCGCCACCGGACAGGGGCCAACTAATGAAAAACTGTTTTTT
CATGQGPTNEKLFF
>NA|NA|TRBJ2-5|TRBV7-6
TGTGCCAGCAGCTATCCCGGGGGGCGAGAGACCCAGTACTTC
CASSYPGGRETQYF
>few|NA|TRBJ1-2|TRBV20-1
TGCAGTGCCTACCGCGAGTTGGGTTATGGCTACACCTTC
CSAYRELGYGYTF
>NA|TRBD1|TRBJ2-2|TRBV18
TGTGCCAGCTCTCCACAGGACAGGGGGCGTATCGGGGAGCTGTTTTTT
CASSPQDRGRIGELFF
>NA|NA|TRBJ1-5|TRBV7-8
TGTGCCAGCAGCTTAAGGGGGGGGGATCAGCCCCAGCATTTT
CASSLRGGDQPQHF
>many|NA|TRBJ2-1|TRBV15
TGTGCCACCAGCAGAGATATGGGGGGCAACAATGAGCAGTTCTTC
CATSRDMGGNNEQFF
>few|TRBD1|TRBJ2-7|TRBV12-3/TRBV12-4
TGTGCCAGCAGTTTCGACAGGGGGTACGGGCAGTACTTC
CASSFDRGYGQYF